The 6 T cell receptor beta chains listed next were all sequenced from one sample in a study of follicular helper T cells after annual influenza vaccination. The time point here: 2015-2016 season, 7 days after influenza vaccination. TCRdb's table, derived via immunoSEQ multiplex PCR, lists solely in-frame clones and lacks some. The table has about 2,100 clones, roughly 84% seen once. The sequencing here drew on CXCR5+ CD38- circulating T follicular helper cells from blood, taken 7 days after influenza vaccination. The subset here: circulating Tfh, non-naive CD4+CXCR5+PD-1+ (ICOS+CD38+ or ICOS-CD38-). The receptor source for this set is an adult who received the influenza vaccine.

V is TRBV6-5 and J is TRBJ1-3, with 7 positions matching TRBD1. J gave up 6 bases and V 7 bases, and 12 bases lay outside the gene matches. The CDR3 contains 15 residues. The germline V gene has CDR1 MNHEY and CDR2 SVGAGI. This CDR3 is CASKRSEGAENTIYF. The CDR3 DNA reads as TGTGCCAGCAAACGATCGGAGGGGGCGGAAAACACCATATATTTT.

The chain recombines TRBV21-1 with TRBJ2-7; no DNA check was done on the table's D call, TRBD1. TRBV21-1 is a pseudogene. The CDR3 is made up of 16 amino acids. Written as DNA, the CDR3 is TGTGCCAGCAGCAAAAATCAGGGACAGGGGCTCTACGAGCAGTACTTC. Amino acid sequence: CASSKNQGQGLYEQYF.

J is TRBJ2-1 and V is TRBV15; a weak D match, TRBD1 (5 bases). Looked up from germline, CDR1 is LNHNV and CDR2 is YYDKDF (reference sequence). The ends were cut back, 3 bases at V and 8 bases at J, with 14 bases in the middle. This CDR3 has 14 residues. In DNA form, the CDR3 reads TGTGCCACCAGCAGCACAGGATCGTACGATGAGCAGTTCTTC. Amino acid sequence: CATSSTGSYDEQFF.

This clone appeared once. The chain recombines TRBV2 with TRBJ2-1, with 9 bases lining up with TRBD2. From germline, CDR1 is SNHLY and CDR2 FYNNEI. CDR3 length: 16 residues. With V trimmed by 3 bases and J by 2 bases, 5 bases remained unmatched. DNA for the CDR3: TGTGCCAGCAGTGAGGTAGCGGGAGCGACCTACAATGAGCAGTTCTTC. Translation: CASSEVAGATYNEQFF.

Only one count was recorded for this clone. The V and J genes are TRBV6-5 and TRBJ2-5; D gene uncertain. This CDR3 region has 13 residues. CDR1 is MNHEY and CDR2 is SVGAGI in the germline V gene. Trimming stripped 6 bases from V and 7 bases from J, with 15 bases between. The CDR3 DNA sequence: TGTGCCAGCAGCCAACAGAAGTTTGGGACCCAGTACTTC. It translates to CASSQQKFGTQYF.

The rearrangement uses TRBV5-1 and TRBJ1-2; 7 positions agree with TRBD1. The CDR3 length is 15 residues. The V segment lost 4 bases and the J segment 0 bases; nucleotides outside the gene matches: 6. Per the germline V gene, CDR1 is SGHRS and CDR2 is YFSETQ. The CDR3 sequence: CASSNTGQPNYGYTF. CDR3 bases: TGCGCCAGCAGCAATACGGGACAGCCTAACTATGGCTACACCTTC.